This note documents a single TCR beta chain sequence. Here immunoSEQ multiplex PCR was the method, and the copy in TCRdb shows in-frame clones only, minus some. Of approximately 100,000 clones listed, about 88% are singletons. The germline CDR1 and CDR2 sequences are SGHKS and YYEKEE (reference sequence). Trimming stripped 4 bases from V and 8 bases from J, with 15 bases between. The CDR3 totals 13 residues. The sample is drawn from a study of T cell responses to AZD1222 COVID-19 vaccine. About the research overall: Combined were second doses at about 4 or about 12 weeks.

The sequencing here drew on peripheral blood, taken on day 0 of AZD1222 vaccination. The rearrangement joins TRBV5-5 to TRBJ1-1; D not resolved. The TCR originated in an adult in good health. The CDR3 bases are TGTGCCAGCAGCCCGCCCCCGGGGAAAGAAGCTTTCTTT. This gives the protein CASSPPPGKEAFF. The variable domain in full, completed from reference TRBV5-5 and TRBJ1-1, reads DAGVTQSPTHLIKTRGQQVTLRCSPISGHKSVSWYQQVLGQGPQFIFQYYEKEERGRGNFPDRFSARQFPNYSSELNVNALLLGDSALYLCASSPPPGKEAFFGQGTRLTVV.